These T cell receptor beta chains were read from a single sample in a study of Ad26.COV2.S vaccination and SARS-CoV-2 variants. Clones were sequenced by immunoSEQ multiplex PCR, and TCRdb holds only the in-frame ones, with some missing. The repertoire holds around 250,000 clones, with around nine tenths as singletons. The material was peripheral blood, obtained in a trial of Ad26.COV2.S vaccine versus placebo. All receptors derive from a person aged 18 to 59 who received the Ad26.COV2.S COVID-19 vaccine or a placebo. CDR3s include the opening cysteine and the closing phenylalanine or tryptophan. D genes are given only for firm matches. Only part of the rows carry a size: once, few, many, or a class if the clone is expanded.

CASSLGNSNQPQHF	TGTGCCAGCAGCTTGGGGAATAGCAATCAGCCCCAGCATTTT	.	TRBJ1-5	many	TRBV7-2
CASSLGSGRYNEQFF	TGTGCCAGCAGCTTAGGTAGCGGGAGATATAATGAGCAGTTCTTC	TRBD2	TRBJ2-1	.	TRBV7-3
CASSSDRGRYEQYF	TGTGCCAGCAGTTCTGACAGGGGCAGGTACGAGCAGTACTTC	TRBD1	TRBJ2-7	.	TRBV27
CASSQEGGQPQHF	TGCGCCAGCAGCCAAGAAGGTGGTCAGCCCCAGCATTTT	.	TRBJ1-5	.	TRBV4-3
CATSEGGNTEAFF	TGTGCCACCAGTGAAGGGGGGAACACTGAAGCTTTCTTT	.	TRBJ1-1	few	TRBV24-1
CASSQTGGKGSYNEQFF	TGTGCCAGCAGTCAAACCGGCGGGAAGGGATCCTACAATGAGCAGTTCTTC	.	TRBJ2-1	.	TRBV27
CASSPRTSYNEQFF	TGTGCCAGCAGCCCGAGGACTTCCTACAATGAGCAGTTCTTC	.	TRBJ2-1	.	TRBV4-2
CASSEGPGLVINEQFF	TGTGCCAGCAGTGAAGGTCCGGGACTAGTCATCAATGAGCAGTTCTTC	TRBD2	TRBJ2-1	.	TRBV6-1
CASSYSKQYYEKLFF	TGTGCCAGCAGTTACTCGAAACAGTATTACGAAAAACTGTTTTTT	.	TRBJ1-4	.	TRBV6-5
CASSRSENTEAFF	TGTGCCAGCAGCCGGTCAGAGAACACTGAAGCTTTCTTT	.	TRBJ1-1	.	TRBV3-1/TRBV3-2
CASSLRSWTDTQYF	TGCGCCAGCAGCTTGAGGTCCTGGACAGATACGCAGTATTTT	.	TRBJ2-3	.	TRBV5-1
CASSQSGTGVSYEQYF	TGCGCCAGCAGCCAATCCGGGACAGGGGTATCCTACGAGCAGTACTTC	TRBD1	TRBJ2-7	.	TRBV4-1
CASSFVGDTQYF	TGTGCCAGCAGTTTCGTTGGCGATACGCAGTATTTT	.	TRBJ2-3	.	TRBV12-3/TRBV12-4
CASSQFRGLGNQPQHF	TGTGCCAGCAGCCAATTCAGGGGGCTGGGCAATCAGCCCCAGCATTTT	TRBD1	TRBJ1-5	.	TRBV6-2/TRBV6-3
CASSSAPGEGTEAFF	TGTGCCAGCAGCTCTGCCCCCGGGGAGGGCACTGAAGCTTTCTTT	.	TRBJ1-1	.	TRBV7-9
CASSHGQGILANYGYTF	TGCGCCAGCAGCCACGGACAGGGGATTCTAGCTAACTATGGCTACACCTTC	TRBD1	TRBJ1-2	once	TRBV4-3
CASSPRLAGGYNEQFF	TGTGCCAGCAGCCCCAGACTAGCGGGGGGGTACAATGAGCAGTTCTTC	TRBD2	TRBJ2-1	.	TRBV3-1/TRBV3-2
CASSYHLRGLAVSTDTQYF	TGTGCCAGCAGCTATCATCTTCGGGGGCTAGCGGTAAGCACAGATACGCAGTATTTT	.	TRBJ2-3	.	TRBV7-9
CASSQRPGSRRDEQFF	TGTGCCAGCAGTCAACGGCCAGGTTCCCGAAGGGATGAGCAGTTCTTC	.	TRBJ2-1	.	TRBV6-2/TRBV6-3
CASRGEKLFF	TGTGCCAGCCGAGGTGAAAAACTGTTTTTT	.	TRBJ1-4	once	TRBV19
CASSPSYGYTF	TGTGCCAGCAGCCCCTCCTATGGCTACACCTTC	.	TRBJ1-2	.	TRBV7-2
CASSQDTRRGVTEAFF	TGTGCCAGCAGCCAAGATACGAGGAGGGGGGTCACTGAAGCTTTCTTT	.	TRBJ1-1	few	TRBV4-2
CASSEAWDRYNEQFF	TGTGCCAGCAGTGAAGCGTGGGATAGGTACAATGAGCAGTTCTTC	.	TRBJ2-1	.	TRBV6-1
CAIRRGNTEAFF	TGTGCCATCCGGAGGGGCAACACTGAAGCTTTCTTT	.	TRBJ1-1	.	TRBV12-3/TRBV12-4
CASSWVVTGTSEETQYF	TGTGCCAGCAGCTGGGTGGTAACCGGGACTAGCGAAGAGACCCAGTACTTC	TRBD2	TRBJ2-5	.	TRBV5-8
CSVNGGGREQFF	TGCAGCGTTAACGGGGGGGGACGGGAGCAGTTCTTC	TRBD2	TRBJ2-1	.	TRBV29-1
CASSAGTGASAQETQYF	TGTGCCAGCAGCGCCGGGACAGGGGCCTCCGCTCAAGAGACCCAGTACTTC	TRBD1	TRBJ2-5	.	TRBV7-9
CASSGQGAESPLHF	TGTGCCAGCAGCGGACAGGGGGCCGAATCACCCCTCCACTTT	TRBD1	TRBJ1-6	once	TRBV7-6
CASSLGSTGFSNQPQHF	TGTGCCAGCAGCTTAGGATCAACAGGGTTTAGCAATCAGCCCCAGCATTTT	.	TRBJ1-5	.	TRBV7-2
CASSPGTGENYGYTF	TGTGCCAGCTCACCGGGGACAGGGGAAAACTATGGCTACACCTTC	TRBD1	TRBJ1-2	once	TRBV18
CASSYGSGANVLTF	TGTGCCAGCAGTTACGGTAGTGGGGCCAACGTCCTGACTTTC	.	TRBJ2-6	.	TRBV6-5
CSASSGLAGRNEQFF	TGCAGTGCTAGTTCGGGACTAGCGGGGAGAAATGAGCAGTTCTTC	TRBD2	TRBJ2-1	.	TRBV20-1
CASSRGGSQETQYF	TGTGCCAGCAGCCGGGGAGGGAGCCAAGAGACCCAGTACTTC	TRBD2	TRBJ2-5	.	TRBV7-3
CASSIFSGQGEGYTF	TGTGCCAGTAGTATATTTTCAGGACAGGGGGAAGGCTACACCTTC	TRBD1	TRBJ1-2	.	TRBV19
CASSFSGQGGEKLFF	TGTGCCAGCAGCTTTTCCGGCCAGGGTGGAGAAAAACTGTTTTTT	.	TRBJ1-4	.	TRBV7-2
CASSTGTGYNEQFF	TGTGCCAGCAGTACCGGGACAGGGTACAATGAGCAGTTCTTC	TRBD1	TRBJ2-1	.	TRBV7-3
CASSYRARDNTEAFF	TGTGCCAGCAGTTACCGGGCCAGGGATAACACTGAAGCTTTCTTT	.	TRBJ1-1	.	TRBV6-5
CAIRDNGMNTGELFF	TGTGCCATCAGGGATAACGGGATGAACACCGGGGAGCTGTTTTTT	.	TRBJ2-2	.	TRBV10-3
CASSSAGGANSPLHF	TGTGCCAGCAGTTCCGCAGGGGGGGCCAATTCACCCCTCCACTTT	TRBD1	TRBJ1-6	.	TRBV7-9
CASSQLITYEQYF	TGTGCCAGCAGCCAACTGATTACCTACGAGCAGTACTTC	.	TRBJ2-7	.	TRBV3-1/TRBV3-2
CASSYSRLAAYEQYF	TGTGCCAGCAGTTACAGCCGCTTGGCGGCCTACGAGCAGTACTTC	.	TRBJ2-7	.	TRBV6-2/TRBV6-3
CASSRDRNTIYF	TGTGCCAGCAGCCGAGACCGGAACACCATATATTTT	.	TRBJ1-3	few	TRBV7-2
CASSLEGGRQGVYNEQFF	TGTGCCAGCAGCTTAGAGGGAGGCCGACAGGGAGTCTACAATGAGCAGTTCTTC	.	TRBJ2-1	.	TRBV7-2
CASSEDRYYGYTF	TGTGCCAGTAGTGAGGACAGGTACTATGGCTACACCTTC	TRBD1	TRBJ1-2	once	TRBV19